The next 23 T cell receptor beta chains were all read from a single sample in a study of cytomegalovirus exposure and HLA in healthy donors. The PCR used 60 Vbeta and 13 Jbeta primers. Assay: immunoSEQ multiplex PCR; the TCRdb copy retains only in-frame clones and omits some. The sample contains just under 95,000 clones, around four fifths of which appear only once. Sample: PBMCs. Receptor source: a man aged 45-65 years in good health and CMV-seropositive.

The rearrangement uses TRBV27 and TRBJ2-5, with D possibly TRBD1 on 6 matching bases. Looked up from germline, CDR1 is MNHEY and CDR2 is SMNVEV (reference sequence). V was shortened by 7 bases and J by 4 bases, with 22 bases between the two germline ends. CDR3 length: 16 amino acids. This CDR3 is CASNANSRDTGETQYF. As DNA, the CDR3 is TGTGCCAGCAACGCCAACTCCCGGGACACTGGAGAGACCCAGTACTTC.

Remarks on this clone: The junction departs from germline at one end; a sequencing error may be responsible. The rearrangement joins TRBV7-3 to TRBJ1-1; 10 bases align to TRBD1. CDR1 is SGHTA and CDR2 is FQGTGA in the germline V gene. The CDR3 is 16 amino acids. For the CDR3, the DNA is TGTGCCAGCAGCCCCACGGGACAGGGGATGAACAGTGAAGCTTTCTTT. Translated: CASSPTGQGMNSEAFF.

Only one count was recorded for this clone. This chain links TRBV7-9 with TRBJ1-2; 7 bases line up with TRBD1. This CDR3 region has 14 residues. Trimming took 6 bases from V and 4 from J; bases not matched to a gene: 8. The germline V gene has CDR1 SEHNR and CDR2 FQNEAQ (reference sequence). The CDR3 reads CASSSPTGLYGYTF. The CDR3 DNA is TGTGCCAGCAGTTCCCCGACAGGGCTCTATGGCTACACCTTC.

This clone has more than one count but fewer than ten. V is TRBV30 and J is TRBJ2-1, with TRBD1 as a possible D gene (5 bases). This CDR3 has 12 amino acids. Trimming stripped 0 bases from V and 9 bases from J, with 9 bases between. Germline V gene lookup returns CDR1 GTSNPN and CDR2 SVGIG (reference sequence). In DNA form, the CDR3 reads TGTGCCTGGAGTGTACAAGGGGTTGAGCAGTTCTTC. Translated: CAWSVQGVEQFF. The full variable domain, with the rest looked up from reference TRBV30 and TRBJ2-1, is SQTIHQWPATLVQPVGSPLSLECTVEGTSNPNLYWYRQAAGRGLQLLFYSVGIGQISSEVPQNLSASRPQDRQFILSSKKLLLSDSGFYLCAWSVQGVEQFFGPGTRLTVL.

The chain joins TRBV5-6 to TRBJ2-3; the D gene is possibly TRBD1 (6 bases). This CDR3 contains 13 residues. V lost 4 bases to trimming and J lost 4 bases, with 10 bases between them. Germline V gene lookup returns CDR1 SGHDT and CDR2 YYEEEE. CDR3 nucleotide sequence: TGTGCCAGCAGCCGCACAGGGCCAGATACGCAGTATTTT. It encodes CASSRTGPDTQYF. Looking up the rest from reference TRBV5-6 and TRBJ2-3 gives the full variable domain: DAGVTQSPTHLIKTRGQQVTLRCSPKSGHDTVSWYQQALGQGPQFIFQYYEEEERQRGNFPDRFSGHQFPNYSSELNVNALLLGDSALYLCASSRTGPDTQYFGPGTRLTVL.

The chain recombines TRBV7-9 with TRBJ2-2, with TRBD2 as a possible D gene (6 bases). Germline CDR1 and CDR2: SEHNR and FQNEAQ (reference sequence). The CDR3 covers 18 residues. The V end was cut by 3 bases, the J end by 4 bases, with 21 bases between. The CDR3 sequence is CASSFGGAGKILTGELFF. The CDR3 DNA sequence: TGTGCCAGCAGCTTTGGGGGAGCGGGTAAAATTCTCACCGGGGAGCTGTTTTTT.

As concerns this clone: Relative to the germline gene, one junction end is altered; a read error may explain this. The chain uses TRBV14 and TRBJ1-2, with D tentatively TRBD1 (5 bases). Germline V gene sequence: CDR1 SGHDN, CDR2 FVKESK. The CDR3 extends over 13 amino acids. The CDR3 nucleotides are TGTGCCAGCAGCGCAATCAGGGTCCACGGCTACCCCTTC. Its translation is CASSAIRVHGYPF.

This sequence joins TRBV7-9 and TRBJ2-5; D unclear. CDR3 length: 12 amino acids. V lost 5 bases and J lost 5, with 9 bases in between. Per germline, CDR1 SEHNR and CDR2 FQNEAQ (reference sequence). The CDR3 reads CASSRGWETQYF. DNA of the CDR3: TGTGCCAGCAGCCGTGGCTGGGAGACCCAGTACTTC. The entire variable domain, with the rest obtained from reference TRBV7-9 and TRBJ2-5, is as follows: DTGVSQNPRHKITKRGQNVTFRCDPISEHNRLYWYRQTLGQGPEFLTYFQNEAQLEKSRLLSDRFSAERPKGSFSTLEIQRTEQGDSAMYLCASSRGWETQYFGPGTRLLVL.

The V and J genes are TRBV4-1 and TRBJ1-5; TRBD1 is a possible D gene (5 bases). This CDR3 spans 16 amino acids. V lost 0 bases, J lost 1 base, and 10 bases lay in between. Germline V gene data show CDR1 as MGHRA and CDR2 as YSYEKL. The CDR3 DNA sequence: TGCGCCAGCAGCCAAGATAGGGGACTAAGCAATCAGCCCCAGCATTTT. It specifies CASSQDRGLSNQPQHF.

For the CDR3, the DNA is TGCAGCGTCCCCCATGGTAGCGGAGGGGAGACCCAGTACTTC. This sequence encodes CSVPHGSGGETQYF. The chain carries TRBV29-1 and TRBJ2-5; TRBD2 is a possible D gene (6 bases). Trimming removed 6 bases from V and 5 bases from J, with 19 bases in between. The CDR3 spans 14 residues. Germline-derived CDR1 and CDR2 are SQVTM and ANQGSEA. Full variable domain (missing parts from reference TRBV29-1 and TRBJ2-5): SAVISQKPSRDICQRGTSLTIQCQVDSQVTMMFWYRQQPGQSLTLIATANQGSEATYESGFVIDKFPISRPNLTFSTLTVSNMSPEDSSIYLCSVPHGSGGETQYFGPGTRLLVL.

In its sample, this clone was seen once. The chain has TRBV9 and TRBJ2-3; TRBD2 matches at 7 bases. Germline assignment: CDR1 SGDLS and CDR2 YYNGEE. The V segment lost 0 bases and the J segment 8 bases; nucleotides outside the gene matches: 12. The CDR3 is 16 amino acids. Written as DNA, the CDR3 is TGTGCCAGCAGCGTAGTGGCGGGGGAGTTTGGAGGTACGCAGTATTTT. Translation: CASSVVAGEFGGTQYF.

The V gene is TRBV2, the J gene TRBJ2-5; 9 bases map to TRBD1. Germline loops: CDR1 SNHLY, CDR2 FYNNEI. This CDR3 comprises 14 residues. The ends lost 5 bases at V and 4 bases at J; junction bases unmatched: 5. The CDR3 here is CASSPQGAGETQYF. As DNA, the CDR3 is TGTGCCAGCAGTCCACAGGGGGCCGGAGAGACCCAGTACTTC.

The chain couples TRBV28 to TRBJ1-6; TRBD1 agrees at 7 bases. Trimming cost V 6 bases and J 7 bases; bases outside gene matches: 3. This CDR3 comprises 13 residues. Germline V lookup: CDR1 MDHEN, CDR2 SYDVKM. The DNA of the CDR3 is TGTGCCAGCAGGGACAGGCGGAATTCACCCCTCCACTTT. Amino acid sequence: CASRDRRNSPLHF.

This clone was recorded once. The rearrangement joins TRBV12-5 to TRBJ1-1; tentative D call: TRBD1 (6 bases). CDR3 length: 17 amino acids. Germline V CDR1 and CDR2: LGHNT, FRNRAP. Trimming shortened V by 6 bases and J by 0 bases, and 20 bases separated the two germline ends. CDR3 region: CASGAPRGGDMNTEAFF. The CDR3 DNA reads TGTGCTAGTGGCGCCCCGAGGGGGGGAGATATGAACACTGAAGCTTTCTTT.

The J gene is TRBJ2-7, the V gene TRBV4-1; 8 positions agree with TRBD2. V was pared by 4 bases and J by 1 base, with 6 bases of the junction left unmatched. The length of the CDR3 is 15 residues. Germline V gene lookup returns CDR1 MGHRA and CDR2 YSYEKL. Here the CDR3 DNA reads TGCGCCAGCAGCCCACGTAGCGGGGTTTCCTACGAGCAGTACTTC. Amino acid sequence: CASSPRSGVSYEQYF.

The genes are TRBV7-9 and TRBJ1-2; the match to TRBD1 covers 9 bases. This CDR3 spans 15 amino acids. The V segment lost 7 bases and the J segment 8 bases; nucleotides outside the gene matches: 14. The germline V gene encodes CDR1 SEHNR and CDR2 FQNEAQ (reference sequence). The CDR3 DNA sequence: TGTGCCAGCAATCCCCCGGTCCTGACAGGGGGAGGCTACACCTTC. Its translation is CASNPPVLTGGGYTF.

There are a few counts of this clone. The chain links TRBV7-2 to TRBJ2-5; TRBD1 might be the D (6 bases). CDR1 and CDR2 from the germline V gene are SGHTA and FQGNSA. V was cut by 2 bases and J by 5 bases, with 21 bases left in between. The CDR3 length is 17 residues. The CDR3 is CASSLRPPLDRWETQYF. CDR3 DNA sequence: TGTGCCAGCAGCTTAAGGCCCCCGTTAGACAGGTGGGAGACCCAGTACTTC.

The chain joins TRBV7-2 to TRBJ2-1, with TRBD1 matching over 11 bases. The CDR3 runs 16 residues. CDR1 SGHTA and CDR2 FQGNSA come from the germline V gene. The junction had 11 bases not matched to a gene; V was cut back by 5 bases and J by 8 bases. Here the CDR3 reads CASSPDWGQGDDEQFF. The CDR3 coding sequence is TGTGCCAGCAGCCCCGATTGGGGACAGGGGGATGATGAGCAGTTCTTC.

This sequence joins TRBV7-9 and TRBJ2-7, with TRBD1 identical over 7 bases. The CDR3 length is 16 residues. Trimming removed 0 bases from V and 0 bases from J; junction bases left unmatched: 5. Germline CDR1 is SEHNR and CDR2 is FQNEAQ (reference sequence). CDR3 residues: CASSLAYRGSSYEQYF. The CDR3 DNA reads TGTGCCAGCAGCTTAGCGTACAGGGGATCCTCCTACGAGCAGTACTTC.

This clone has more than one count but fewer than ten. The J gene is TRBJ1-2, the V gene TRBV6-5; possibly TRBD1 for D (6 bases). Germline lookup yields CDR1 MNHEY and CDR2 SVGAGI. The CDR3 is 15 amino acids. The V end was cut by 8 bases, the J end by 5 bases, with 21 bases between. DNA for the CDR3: TGTGCCAGCCTAGCGGACGTCCGTAGGGGGTATGGCTACACCTTC. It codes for CASLADVRRGYGYTF.

CDR3 DNA: TGTGCCAGCAGCCAAGGACAGGAGACTCTGAACACTGAAGCTTTCTTT. This gives the protein CASSQGQETLNTEAFF. The V call is TRBV4-2, the J call TRBJ1-1, with D possibly matching TRBD1 (6 bases). The germline gives CDR1 LGHNA, CDR2 YNFKEQ. V lost 1 base and J 0 bases, leaving 12 bases between the germline ends. The CDR3 is made up of 16 amino acids.

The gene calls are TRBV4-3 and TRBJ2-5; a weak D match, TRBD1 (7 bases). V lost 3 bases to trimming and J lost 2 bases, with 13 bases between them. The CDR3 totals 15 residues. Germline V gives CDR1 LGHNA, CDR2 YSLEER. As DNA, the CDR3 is TGCGCCAGCAGCCAGCGTCAGGGGGGACAAGAGACCCAGTACTTC. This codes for CASSQRQGGQETQYF.

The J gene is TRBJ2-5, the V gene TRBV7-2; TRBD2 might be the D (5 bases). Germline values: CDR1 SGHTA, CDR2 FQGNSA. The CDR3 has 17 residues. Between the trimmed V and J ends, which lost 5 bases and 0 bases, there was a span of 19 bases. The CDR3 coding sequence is TGTGCCAGCAGCCAAGAGGTGTATGCCGGGGACCAAGAGACCCAGTACTTC. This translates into CASSQEVYAGDQETQYF.